One and the same sample provided the 3 T cell receptor beta chains below, sequenced in a study of T cell clonality in common variable immunodeficiency. These TCRs are of unknown antigen specificity. Sequencing used immunoSEQ multiplex PCR; TCRdb keeps in-frame clones, though not all of them. The sample was found to contain over 15,000 clones, and every one recurs. Notes on the study in general: Fewer deletions and N-nucleotide insertions were reportedly seen in common variable immunodeficiency TCR beta sequences.

The sequencing input was peripheral blood mononuclear cells. Source of these receptors: a human donor with common variable immunodeficiency.

This clone was counted at least ten times. The CDR3 is cut off 3 residues early in the read; its end comes from the germline J gene. The chain carries TRBV19 and TRBJ2-1, with TRBD2 matching over 15 bases. J lost 3 bases, V lost 6 bases, and 15 bases had no gene match. The CDR3 runs to 20 residues. The germline gives CDR1 LNHDA, CDR2 SQIVND (reference sequence). The DNA read from the CDR3 is TGTGCCAGTAGGAACGTGCCGGGACTAGCGGGAGGAGGGCGCTACAATGAG. This codes for CASRNVPGLAGGGRYNE. The full CDR3 is CASRNVPGLAGGGRYNEQFF.

Points on this clone: The read comes to an end 3 residues before the CDR3 does, leaving the germline J gene to fill in the end. In the same sample, other DNA sequences code for this CDR3. The rearrangement joins TRBV19 to TRBJ2-2, with 11 bases identical to TRBD2. The CDR3 has 20 residues. Germline CDR1 is LNHDA and CDR2 is SQIVND (reference sequence). The junction had 15 bases not matched to a gene; V was cut back by 1 base and J by 5 bases. CDR3 sequence reads: CASSIGASGGSGSWTGELFF. CDR3 DNA (partial): TGTGCCAGTAGTATAGGGGCTAGCGGGGGGAGTGGGTCGTGGACCGGGGAG.

This clone was picked up many times. Sequencing ends 3 residues short of the CDR3 end; the germline J gene provides the rest. V gene TRBV7-2 combines with J gene TRBJ2-1, with a tentative D call TRBD2 (6 bases). The CDR3 is made up of 14 amino acids. Trimming removed 3 bases from V and 5 bases from J, with 11 bases in between. Germline V gene data show CDR1 as SGHTA and CDR2 as FQGNSA. Incomplete CDR3 DNA: TGTGCCAGCAGCTTTAGCGGCACGCACAATGAG. As protein: CASSFSGTHNE. The whole CDR3 sequence is CASSFSGTHNEQFF.